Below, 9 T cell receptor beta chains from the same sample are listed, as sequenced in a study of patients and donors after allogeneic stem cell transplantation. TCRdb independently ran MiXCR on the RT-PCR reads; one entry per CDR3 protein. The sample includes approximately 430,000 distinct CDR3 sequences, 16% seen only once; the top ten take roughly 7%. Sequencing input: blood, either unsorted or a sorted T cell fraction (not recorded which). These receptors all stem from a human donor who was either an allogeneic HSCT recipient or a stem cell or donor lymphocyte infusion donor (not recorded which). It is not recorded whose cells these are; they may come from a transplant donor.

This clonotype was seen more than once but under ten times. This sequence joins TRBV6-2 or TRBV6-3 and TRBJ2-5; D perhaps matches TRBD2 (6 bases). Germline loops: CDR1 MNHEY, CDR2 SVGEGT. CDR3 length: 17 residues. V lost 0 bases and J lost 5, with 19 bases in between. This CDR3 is CASSYSRGLQGGETQYF. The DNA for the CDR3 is TGTGCCAGCAGTTACTCGAGGGGTCTACAAGGAGGGGAGACCCAGTACTTC.

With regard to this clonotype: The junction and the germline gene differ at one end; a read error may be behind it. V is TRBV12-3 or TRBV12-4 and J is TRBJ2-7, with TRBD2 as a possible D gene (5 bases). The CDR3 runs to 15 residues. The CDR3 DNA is TGTGCCAGCAGTTCAGGACGCACCCGGGGTCTCGAGCAGAACTTC. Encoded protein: CASSSGRTRGLEQNF.

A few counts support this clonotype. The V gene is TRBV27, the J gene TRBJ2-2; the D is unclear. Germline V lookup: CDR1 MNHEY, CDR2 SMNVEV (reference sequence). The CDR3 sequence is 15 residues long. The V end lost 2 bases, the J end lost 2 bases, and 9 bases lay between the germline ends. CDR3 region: CASSLGRFNTGELFF. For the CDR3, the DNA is TGTGCCAGCAGTTTAGGCAGGTTTAACACCGGGGAGCTGTTTTTT.

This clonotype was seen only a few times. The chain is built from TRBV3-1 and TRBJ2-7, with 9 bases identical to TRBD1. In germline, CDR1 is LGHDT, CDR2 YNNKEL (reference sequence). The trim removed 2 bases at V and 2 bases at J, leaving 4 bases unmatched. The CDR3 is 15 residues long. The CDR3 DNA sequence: TGTGCCAGCAGCCAACCGACAGGGGGAACCTACGAGCAGTACTTC. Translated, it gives CASSQPTGGTYEQYF.

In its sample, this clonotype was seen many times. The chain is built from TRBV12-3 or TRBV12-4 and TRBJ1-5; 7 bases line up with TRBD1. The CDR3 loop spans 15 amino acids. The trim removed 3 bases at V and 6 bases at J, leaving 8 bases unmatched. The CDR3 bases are TGTGCCAGCAGTTTGACAGGGATGGGGAGTCAGCCCCAGCATTTT. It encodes CASSLTGMGSQPQHF.

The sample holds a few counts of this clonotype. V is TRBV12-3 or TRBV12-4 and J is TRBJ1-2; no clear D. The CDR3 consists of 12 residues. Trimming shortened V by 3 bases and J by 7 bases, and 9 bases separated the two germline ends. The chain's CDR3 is CASSLSGLGYTF. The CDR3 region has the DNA TGTGCCAGCAGTTTGTCCGGTCTTGGCTACACCTTC.

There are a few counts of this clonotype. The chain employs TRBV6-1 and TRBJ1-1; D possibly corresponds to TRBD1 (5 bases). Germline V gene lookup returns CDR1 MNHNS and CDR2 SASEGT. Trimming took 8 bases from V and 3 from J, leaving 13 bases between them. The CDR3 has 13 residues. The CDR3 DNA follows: TGTGCCAGCCCCCTCGGGGCGCACACTGAAGCTTTCTTT. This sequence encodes CASPLGAHTEAFF.

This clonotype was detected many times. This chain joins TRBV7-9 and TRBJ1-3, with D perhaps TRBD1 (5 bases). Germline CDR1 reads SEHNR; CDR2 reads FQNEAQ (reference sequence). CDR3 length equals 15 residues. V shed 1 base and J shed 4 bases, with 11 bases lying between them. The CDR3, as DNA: TGTGCCAGCAGCTTAGTAAAGGGGAGCGGAAACACCATATATTTT. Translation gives CASSLVKGSGNTIYF.

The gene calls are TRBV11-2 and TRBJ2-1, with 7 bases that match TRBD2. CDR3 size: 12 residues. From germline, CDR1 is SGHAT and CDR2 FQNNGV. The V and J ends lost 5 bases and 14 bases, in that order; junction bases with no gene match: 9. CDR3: CASSISGLREFF. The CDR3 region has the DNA TGTGCCAGCAGCATCTCGGGACTAAGGGAGTTCTTC.